A selection of T cell receptor beta chains follows, all from one sample in a study of OX40 agonist ivuxolimab in advanced cancers. Some clones are missing from TCRdb's copy, which holds only in-frame ones; the method was immunoSEQ multiplex PCR. The sample has 72,000 or so clones, more than 80% seen once; the top ten hold approximately 0.44%. The sample consisted of CD4+ or CD8+ T cells sorted from blood, taken in a trial of the OX40 agonist ivuxolimab. Source of these receptors: an adult with an advanced solid tumor such as melanoma, head and neck, liver or kidney cancer. Each CDR3 is given with its conserved first and last residue. D genes are given only for firm matches. Clone size is not always given. Where it is, it says once, few, many or a class for expanded clones.

v_gene: TRBV6-5
d_gene: .
j_gene: TRBJ2-3
abundance: .
CDR3aa: CASSPSIWLTDTQYF
CDR3nt: TGTGCCAGCAGTCCCTCTATTTGGCTTACAGATACGCAGTATTTT

v_gene: TRBV15
d_gene: TRBD1
j_gene: TRBJ2-2
abundance: .
CDR3aa: CATSTSLRDRSWNTGELFF
CDR3nt: TGTGCCACCAGCACAAGCCTTCGGGACAGGTCCTGGAACACCGGGGAGCTGTTTTTT

v_gene: TRBV5-1
d_gene: .
j_gene: TRBJ1-1
abundance: .
CDR3aa: CASSRAPFEAEAFF
CDR3nt: TGCGCCAGCAGCCGGGCCCCATTTGAGGCTGAAGCTTTCTTT

v_gene: TRBV5-1
d_gene: TRBD2
j_gene: TRBJ2-3
abundance: .
CDR3aa: CASSLTSGGAGDTQYF
CDR3nt: TGCGCCAGCAGCCTGACTAGCGGGGGGGCTGGAGATACGCAGTATTTT

v_gene: TRBV2
d_gene: TRBD2
j_gene: TRBJ2-4
abundance: .
CDR3aa: CASTSAGGAKNIQYF
CDR3nt: TGTGCCAGCACCTCAGCGGGAGGGGCCAAAAACATTCAGTACTTC

v_gene: TRBV7-2
d_gene: .
j_gene: TRBJ1-2
abundance: few
CDR3aa: CASSLAGAAYGYTF
CDR3nt: TGTGCCAGCAGCTTAGCGGGGGCAGCTTATGGCTACACCTTC

v_gene: TRBV6-5
d_gene: .
j_gene: TRBJ1-5
abundance: .
CDR3aa: CASSWSRNQPQHF
CDR3nt: TGTGCCAGCAGTTGGTCGCGGAATCAGCCCCAGCATTTT

v_gene: TRBV19
d_gene: TRBD2
j_gene: TRBJ2-3
abundance: .
CDR3aa: CASSSKAGRDTQYF
CDR3nt: TGTGCCAGTAGTTCAAAAGCGGGAAGAGATACGCAGTATTTT

v_gene: TRBV5-1
d_gene: .
j_gene: TRBJ1-4
abundance: .
CDR3aa: CASREPPGTGNEKLFF
CDR3nt: TGCGCCAGTAGAGAACCTCCCGGGACGGGGAATGAAAAACTGTTTTTT

v_gene: TRBV7-3
d_gene: .
j_gene: TRBJ2-3
abundance: .
CDR3aa: CASSLLALGADTQYF
CDR3nt: TGTGCCAGCAGCTTGCTAGCGCTCGGGGCAGATACGCAGTATTTT

v_gene: TRBV2
d_gene: .
j_gene: TRBJ1-5
abundance: .
CDR3aa: CASSGWGPWGLSNQPQHF
CDR3nt: TGTGCCAGCAGTGGGTGGGGACCTTGGGGATTGAGCAATCAGCCCCAGCATTTT

v_gene: TRBV7-2
d_gene: TRBD2
j_gene: TRBJ2-7
abundance: .
CDR3aa: CASSVTSGSTGEQYF
CDR3nt: TGTGCCAGCAGCGTTACTAGCGGGAGTACGGGCGAGCAGTACTTC

v_gene: TRBV7-2
d_gene: .
j_gene: TRBJ2-1
abundance: .
CDR3aa: CASSLAGPTYNEQFF
CDR3nt: TGTGCCAGCAGCTTAGCTGGCCCTACCTACAATGAGCAGTTCTTC

v_gene: TRBV10-3
d_gene: TRBD2
j_gene: TRBJ2-1
abundance: .
CDR3aa: CAISASSGNNEQFF
CDR3nt: TGTGCCATCAGTGCCTCTAGCGGGAACAATGAGCAGTTCTTC

v_gene: TRBV19
d_gene: .
j_gene: TRBJ1-5
abundance: .
CDR3aa: CASSDWRGNQPQHF
CDR3nt: TGTGCCAGTAGTGACTGGCGGGGCAATCAGCCCCAGCATTTT

v_gene: TRBV18
d_gene: TRBD1
j_gene: TRBJ1-1
abundance: .
CDR3aa: CASSPRAGTGERGTEAFF
CDR3nt: TGTGCCAGCTCACCAAGGGCGGGGACAGGGGAGCGGGGGACTGAAGCTTTCTTT

v_gene: TRBV23-1
d_gene: .
j_gene: TRBJ1-1
abundance: .
CDR3aa: CASSQSPGNTEAFF
CDR3nt: TGCGCCAGCAGTCAATCTCCTGGGAACACTGAAGCTTTCTTT

v_gene: TRBV13
d_gene: .
j_gene: TRBJ1-1
abundance: .
CDR3aa: CASSFNDRREAFF
CDR3nt: TGTGCCAGCAGCTTCAATGACAGGAGGGAAGCTTTCTTT

v_gene: TRBV18
d_gene: .
j_gene: TRBJ2-7
abundance: .
CDR3aa: CASSPTNDYEQYF
CDR3nt: TGTGCCAGCTCACCAACTAATGATTACGAGCAGTACTTC

v_gene: TRBV30
d_gene: TRBD1
j_gene: TRBJ1-4
abundance: many
CDR3aa: CAWSTGQGRTNEKLFF
CDR3nt: TGTGCCTGGAGCACTGGACAGGGAAGGACTAATGAAAAACTGTTTTTT

v_gene: TRBV30
d_gene: .
j_gene: TRBJ2-7
abundance: .
CDR3aa: CAWSKYRDRGTYEQYF
CDR3nt: TGTGCCTGGAGTAAATACCGGGACCGGGGCACCTACGAGCAGTACTTC

v_gene: TRBV6-5
d_gene: TRBD1
j_gene: TRBJ1-6
abundance: .
CDR3aa: CASKRQGDSPLHF
CDR3nt: TGTGCCAGTAAGAGACAGGGGGATTCACCCCTCCACTTT

v_gene: TRBV30
d_gene: TRBD2
j_gene: TRBJ2-5
abundance: .
CDR3aa: CAWSLGLGGIKETQYF
CDR3nt: TGTGCCTGGAGTTTGGGGCTCGGGGGGATTAAGGAGACCCAGTACTTC

v_gene: TRBV30
d_gene: .
j_gene: TRBJ2-3
abundance: .
CDR3aa: CAWVRDWEDTQYF
CDR3nt: TGTGCCTGGGTCCGGGACTGGGAAGATACGCAGTATTTT

v_gene: TRBV5-1
d_gene: .
j_gene: TRBJ2-7
abundance: .
CDR3aa: CASSLDRDEQYF
CDR3nt: TGCGCCAGCAGCTTGGACAGGGACGAGCAGTACTTC

v_gene: TRBV5-1
d_gene: .
j_gene: TRBJ2-7
abundance: .
CDR3aa: CASSLNYEQYF
CDR3nt: TGCGCCAGCAGCCTCAATTACGAGCAGTACTTC

v_gene: TRBV2
d_gene: TRBD1
j_gene: TRBJ2-4
abundance: .
CDR3aa: CASTTPRDRDRGVQYF
CDR3nt: TGTGCCAGCACCACTCCCCGGGACAGGGACCGTGGGGTTCAGTACTTC

v_gene: TRBV7-2
d_gene: .
j_gene: TRBJ1-2
abundance: .
CDR3aa: CASSLGAGEGYTF
CDR3nt: TGTGCCAGCAGCTTAGGGGCAGGAGAGGGCTACACCTTC

v_gene: TRBV27
d_gene: TRBD2
j_gene: TRBJ2-1
abundance: .
CDR3aa: CASSFMRTSGRWNEQFF
CDR3nt: TGTGCCAGCAGTTTCATGAGGACTAGCGGGAGGTGGAATGAGCAGTTCTTC

v_gene: TRBV20-1
d_gene: .
j_gene: TRBJ1-2
abundance: .
CDR3aa: CSARENGYTF
CDR3nt: TGCAGTGCAAGGGAAAATGGCTACACCTTC

v_gene: TRBV7-9
d_gene: TRBD2
j_gene: TRBJ2-7
abundance: .
CDR3aa: CASSEQPSGSNEQYF
CDR3nt: TGTGCCAGCAGCGAACAGCCTAGCGGGAGTAACGAGCAGTACTTC

v_gene: TRBV7-2
d_gene: .
j_gene: TRBJ1-2
abundance: once
CDR3aa: CASSRVVGGYGYTF
CDR3nt: TGTGCCAGCAGCCGCGTCGTCGGAGGCTATGGCTACACCTTC

v_gene: TRBV6-5
d_gene: .
j_gene: TRBJ1-2
abundance: .
CDR3aa: CASRGFGYTF
CDR3nt: TGTGCCAGCCGGGGGTTCGGCTACACCTTC